This entry lists 29 T cell receptor beta chains sequenced from one sample in a study of chemoradiotherapy in HPV16-positive cancers. The assay was immunoSEQ multiplex PCR, and TCRdb's table has in-frame clones only and misses some. The sample shows over 10,000 clones, 70% to 90% of them seen only once. Here the sequenced sample was blood, taken from a patient who underwent chemoradiotherapy. The receptors come from a human donor with HPV-associated anogenital cancer.

This clone showed up just once. J is TRBJ2-1 and V is TRBV25-1, with 10 bases identical to TRBD1. Germline values: CDR1 MGHDK, CDR2 SYGVNS. The CDR3 covers 14 residues. The ends lost 3 bases at V and 10 bases at J; junction bases unmatched: 6. The CDR3 region is CASSETGGLREQFF. The CDR3 region has the DNA TGTGCCAGCAGTGAGACAGGGGGCTTGAGAGAGCAGTTCTTC. Full variable domain (remainder filled in from reference TRBV25-1 and TRBJ2-1): EADIYQTPRYLVIGTGKKITLECSQTMGHDKMYWYQQDPGMELHLIHYSYGVNSTEKGDLSSESTVSRIRTEHFPLTLESARPSHTSQYLCASSETGGLREQFFGPGTRLTVL.

The rearrangement links TRBV5-1 to TRBJ2-2, with 8 positions matching TRBD2. This CDR3 spans 21 amino acids. Germline V CDR1 and CDR2: SGHRS, YFSETQ. Unmatched junction bases numbered 21, after V lost 1 base and J lost 4 bases. As DNA, the CDR3 is TGCGCCAGCAGCTTGTCTCTTTTAAGAGGTCCGGGACTAGAAGGCACCGGGGAGCTGTTTTTT. The encoded protein is CASSLSLLRGPGLEGTGELFF.

The V and J genes are TRBV7-6 and TRBJ2-2; unclear D gene. Between the trimmed V and J ends, which lost 1 base and 1 base, there was a span of 10 bases. Germline V gives CDR1 SGHVS, CDR2 FNYEAQ. The CDR3 contains 16 residues. The CDR3 nucleotides are TGTGCCAGCAGCTTAGATCCGGTGGTGAACACCGGGGAGCTGTTTTTT. Protein product: CASSLDPVVNTGELFF. Full variable domain (rest looked up from reference TRBV7-6 and TRBJ2-2): GAGVSQSPRYKVTKRGQDVALRCDPISGHVSLYWYRQALGQGPEFLTYFNYEAQQDKSGLPNDRFSAERPEGSISTLTIQRTEQRDSAMYRCASSLDPVVNTGELFFGEGSRLTVL.

The chain carries TRBV2 and TRBJ1-4; 12 bases are shared with TRBD1. Per the germline V gene, CDR1 is SNHLY and CDR2 is FYNNEI. V trimming: 7 bases; J trimming: 7 bases; junction bases outside the gene matches: 10. CDR3 length equals 16 residues. The CDR3 sequence: CASTRDRGRRGEKLFF. The CDR3, as DNA: TGTGCCAGCACGCGGGACAGGGGGCGGAGGGGTGAAAAACTGTTTTTT. The entire variable domain, with the rest obtained from reference TRBV2 and TRBJ1-4, is as follows: EPEVTQTPSHQVTQMGQEVILRCVPISNHLYFYWYRQILGQKVEFLVSFYNNEISEKSEIFDDQFSVERPDGSNFTLKIRSTKLEDSAMYFCASTRDRGRRGEKLFFGSGTQLSVL.

The chain combines TRBV7-8 with TRBJ2-3, with no clear D. The CDR3 totals 13 residues. Per germline, CDR1 SGHVS and CDR2 FQNEAQ. The ends were cut back, 4 bases at V and 3 bases at J, with 8 bases in the middle. The CDR3 DNA follows: TGTGCCAGCAGCTCCGAGACGACAGATACGCAGTATTTT. As protein: CASSSETTDTQYF.

The chain links TRBV7-3 to TRBJ2-3; the D call may be TRBD1 or TRBD2 (6 bases each). Between the trimmed V and J ends, which lost 2 bases and 0 bases, there was a span of 15 bases. The germline CDR1 and CDR2 sequences are SGHTA and FQGTGA. The CDR3 runs to 17 residues. The CDR3 here is CASSLVGGGVSTDTQYF. The CDR3 nucleotides are TGTGCCAGCAGCTTAGTGGGGGGCGGGGTGAGCACAGATACGCAGTATTTT.

This clone was detected a few times. This rearrangement joins TRBV6-6 to TRBJ2-7; the match to TRBD1 covers 10 bases. Unmatched junction bases numbered 6, after V lost 6 bases and J lost 4 bases. The CDR3 runs to 14 residues. Per the germline V gene, CDR1 is MNHNY and CDR2 is SVGAGI (reference sequence). DNA for the CDR3: TGTGCCAGCAGCCCGGGACAGGGGAGGTACGAGCAGTACTTC. It encodes CASSPGQGRYEQYF.

The chain employs TRBV6-6 and TRBJ2-7; 10 bases are a match to TRBD1. The V segment lost 7 bases and the J segment 0 bases; nucleotides outside the gene matches: 6. CDR3 length equals 15 residues. Germline V gene lookup returns CDR1 MNHNY and CDR2 SVGAGI (reference sequence). CDR3 region: CASNDRQGASYEQYF. The DNA for the CDR3 is TGTGCCAGCAACGACCGACAGGGGGCCTCCTACGAGCAGTACTTC.

The chain joins TRBV9 to TRBJ2-1; no firm D call. Germline V lookup: CDR1 SGDLS, CDR2 YYNGEE. The CDR3 runs to 14 residues. V gave up 4 bases and J gave up 4 bases, with 12 bases separating them. The CDR3 is CASSPRALYNEQFF. In DNA form, the CDR3 reads TGTGCCAGCAGCCCCCGCGCGCTTTACAATGAGCAGTTCTTC.

This sequence joins TRBV18 and TRBJ2-5; 8 positions agree with TRBD2. The V gene end was trimmed by 2 bases and the J gene end by 2 bases; junction bases not matched to a gene: 7. The CDR3 runs to 16 residues. Looked up from germline, CDR1 is KGHSH and CDR2 is LQKENI. The CDR3 loop reads CASSPAGGLGQETQYF. CDR3 nucleotides: TGTGCCAGCTCACCAGCGGGGGGCCTAGGTCAAGAGACCCAGTACTTC.

The chain employs TRBV6-6 and TRBJ1-2; 7 bases map to TRBD1. CDR1 is MNHNY and CDR2 is SVGAGI in the germline V gene (reference sequence). The CDR3 is 14 residues long. V gave up 6 bases and J gave up 7 bases; unmatched junction bases: 11. For the CDR3, the DNA is TGTGCCAGCAGCTTAAAGACAGGGAATGTTGGCTACACCTTC. Amino acid sequence: CASSLKTGNVGYTF.

This chain joins TRBV11-2 and TRBJ1-1; D gene uncertain. The CDR3 runs 14 residues. Germline assignment: CDR1 SGHAT and CDR2 FQNNGV. V was trimmed by 0 bases and J by 4 bases, leaving 9 bases between them. CDR3 loop: CASSLEWGSTEAFF. CDR3 nucleotide sequence: TGTGCCAGCAGCTTAGAGTGGGGAAGCACTGAAGCTTTCTTT.

This rearrangement joins TRBV28 to TRBJ2-1; 10 bases map to TRBD2. The CDR3 is made up of 16 amino acids. The germline V gene encodes CDR1 MDHEN and CDR2 SYDVKM. V lost 5 bases to trimming and J lost 8 bases; unmatched junction nucleotides: 12. This CDR3 is CASSQNLAGDFDEQFF. The CDR3 DNA reads TGTGCCAGCAGTCAAAATCTAGCGGGGGATTTCGATGAGCAGTTCTTC. Drawing the rest from reference TRBV28 and TRBJ2-1, the complete variable domain is DVKVTQSSRYLVKRTGEKVFLECVQDMDHENMFWYRQDPGLGLRLIYFSYDVKMKEKGDIPEGYSVSREKKERFSLILESASTNQTSMYLCASSQNLAGDFDEQFFGPGTRLTVL.

The chain links TRBV5-1 to TRBJ2-5; 9 bases align to TRBD2. The CDR3 is 16 residues long. Trimming at V came to 0 bases and at J to 3 bases, leaving 6 bases not matched to a gene. CDR1 and CDR2 from the germline V gene are SGHRS and YFSETQ. The CDR3 DNA sequence: TGCGCCAGCAGCTTGGGGGTAGCGGGGGCGGAAGAGACCCAGTACTTC. Its protein product is CASSLGVAGAEETQYF.

This clone turned up a few times. The V gene is TRBV7-9, the J gene TRBJ1-3; the D is unclear. The CDR3 runs to 13 residues. V was trimmed by 5 bases and J by 12 bases, leaving 17 bases between them. Germline assignment: CDR1 SEHNR and CDR2 FQNEAQ (reference sequence). CDR3 bases: TGTGCCAGCAGCCCCGTAGTGAGGGATGACATATATTTT. Amino acid sequence: CASSPVVRDDIYF.

The count of this clone is one. In DNA, the CDR3 is TGTGCCAGCAGCGTTGAGCGGGGGATCGGGGAGCTGTTTTTT. It codes for CASSVERGIGELFF. The chain has TRBV11-2 and TRBJ2-2; 8 nucleotides match TRBD2. Germline assignment: CDR1 SGHAT and CDR2 FQNNGV. The CDR3 extends over 14 amino acids. V lost 5 bases to trimming and J lost 7 bases; unmatched junction nucleotides: 6.

This clone was counted a few times. This chain joins TRBV14 and TRBJ2-3; 7 bases are shared with TRBD2. The CDR3 totals 13 residues. V was pared by 5 bases and J by 10 bases, with 9 bases of the junction left unmatched. Germline CDR1 reads SGHDN; CDR2 reads FVKESK. The CDR3 protein is CASSAFRGVAQYF. The CDR3 DNA sequence: TGTGCCAGCAGCGCGTTCCGGGGGGTGGCGCAGTATTTT.

The gene calls are TRBV7-2 and TRBJ1-1; 8 nucleotides agree with TRBD1. J lost 4 bases, V lost 3 bases, and 1 base had no gene match. The CDR3 is made up of 13 amino acids. The V gene's germline CDR1 is SGHTA and CDR2 FQGNSA. The CDR3 DNA sequence: TGTGCCAGCAGCTTTACAGGGGGCACTGAAGCTTTCTTT. Translation gives CASSFTGGTEAFF.

The rearrangement joins TRBV5-5 to TRBJ2-5; 11 bases align to TRBD2. Germline lookup yields CDR1 SGHKS and CDR2 YYEKEE (reference sequence). The ends lost 3 bases at V and 1 base at J; junction bases unmatched: 8. The CDR3 runs 17 residues. CDR3 coding DNA: TGTGCCAGCAGCTCCACGCCGGGACTAGCGGCCCAAGAGACCCAGTACTTC. This codes for CASSSTPGLAAQETQYF.

The gene calls are TRBV7-9 and TRBJ2-1; no definite D call. The CDR3 runs to 11 residues. V lost 1 base, J lost 6 bases, and 1 base lay in between. CDR1 SEHNR and CDR2 FQNEAQ come from the germline V gene (reference sequence). The CDR3 nucleotides are TGTGCCAGCAGCTTAGTCAATGAGCAGTTCTTC. Its protein is CASSLVNEQFF.

The chain recombines TRBV6-1 with TRBJ1-5; D remains ambiguous. CDR1 and CDR2 (germline): MNHNS, SASEGT. V was pared by 3 bases and J by 0 bases, with 12 bases between. CDR3 length equals 16 residues. CDR3 bases: TGTGCCAGCAGTGATCGGGCCGGAGCTAGCAATCAGCCCCAGCATTTT. Translating gives CASSDRAGASNQPQHF.

The chain is built from TRBV28 and TRBJ2-5; 8 bases map to TRBD1. The germline CDR1 and CDR2 sequences are MDHEN and SYDVKM. Trimming at V came to 6 bases and at J to 1 base, leaving 7 bases not matched to a gene. The length of the CDR3 is 15 residues. CDR3 sequence: CASRPTGQAQETQYF. In DNA form, the CDR3 reads TGTGCCAGCAGACCAACGGGACAGGCCCAAGAGACCCAGTACTTC.

The chain links TRBV4-1 to TRBJ1-5; D is unclear. The germline V gene has CDR1 MGHRA and CDR2 YSYEKL. The V gene lost 0 bases and the J gene lost 2 bases, with 8 bases spanning the gap. There are 15 residues in the CDR3. CDR3: CASSQESAGNQPQHF. DNA for the CDR3: TGCGCCAGCAGCCAAGAGAGCGCTGGCAATCAGCCCCAGCATTTT.

This rearrangement joins TRBV6-5 to TRBJ2-7, with TRBD2 matching over 8 bases. Germline assignment: CDR1 MNHEY and CDR2 SVGAGI. This CDR3 has 16 residues. V lost 0 bases and J lost 1; bases outside the gene matches: 5. CDR3 nucleotide sequence: TGTGCCAGCAGTTACTCGGTAGCGGGGCTTTCCTACGAGCAGTACTTC. Its translation: CASSYSVAGLSYEQYF.

V gene TRBV5-4 combines with J gene TRBJ2-7; TRBD1 is a possible D gene (6 bases). Trimming stripped 3 bases from V and 2 bases from J, with 15 bases between. This CDR3 is built from 15 residues. Germline V CDR1 and CDR2: SGHNT, YYREEE (reference sequence). The CDR3 bases are TGTGCCAGCAGCTACCTGGAGACAGGACCCTACGAGCAGTACGTC. Its protein product is CASSYLETGPYEQYV.

A word on this clone: The same CDR3 is also encoded by other DNA sequences in this sample. DNA for the CDR3: TGCGCCAGCAGCTTGGGTAGCGGGGCTTACAATGAGCAGTTCTTC. It codes for CASSLGSGAYNEQFF. V is TRBV5-1 and J is TRBJ2-1; 8 nucleotides agree with TRBD2. CDR1 is SGHRS and CDR2 is YFSETQ in the germline V gene. V lost 0 bases to trimming and J lost 4 bases; unmatched junction nucleotides: 3. There are 15 residues in the CDR3.

This chain's CDR3 is CASSLGGGTNYGYTF. In DNA, the CDR3 is TGTGCCAGCAGTTTGGGTGGCGGAACTAACTATGGCTACACCTTC. This chain joins TRBV28 and TRBJ1-2; D unclear. This CDR3 contains 15 residues. Trimming left V 3 bases short and J 0 bases short, with 11 bases between. CDR1 is MDHEN and CDR2 is SYDVKM in the germline V gene.

The chain is built from TRBV14 and TRBJ2-3; 8 nucleotides agree with TRBD1. The ends lost 5 bases at V and 3 bases at J; junction bases unmatched: 10. This CDR3 comprises 16 residues. Germline V CDR1 and CDR2: SGHDN, FVKESK. The chain's CDR3 is CASSKRQGFGTDTQYF. The CDR3 DNA reads as TGTGCCAGCAGCAAGAGACAGGGGTTTGGGACAGATACGCAGTATTTT.

The rearrangement joins TRBV5-6 to TRBJ1-1; 12 bases are a match to TRBD1. Germline V CDR1 and CDR2: SGHDT, YYEEEE. The CDR3 runs to 16 residues. V dropped 3 bases and J dropped 2; count of bases not matched to a gene: 5. CDR3 region: CASSSPGQGANTEAFF. DNA for the CDR3: TGTGCCAGCAGCTCCCCGGGACAGGGGGCTAACACTGAAGCTTTCTTT.